This TCR beta chain appears in the sequencing data of a study of response to subunit inactivated influenza vaccine. The CDR3 runs to 16 residues. Trimming at V came to 6 bases and at J to 0 bases, leaving 8 bases not matched to a gene. There are a few counts of this clonotype. TCRdb analysed the RT-PCR reads with MiXCR anew, one entry per CDR3 protein. The data show a few hundred thousand distinct CDR3 sequences, 20% to 25% seen once. Specimen: PBMCs from blood, collected about 20 months after vaccination. This receptor was identified in a man aged 50-75 years who received an inactivated influenza vaccine. The J gene is TRBJ1-3, the V gene TRBV12-3 or TRBV12-4; 7 bases map to TRBD1. This CDR3 is CASRRSGTDSGNTIYF. The CDR3 bases are TGTGCCAGCAGACGTTCCGGGACAGACTCTGGAAACACCATATATTTT.